This entry features one T cell receptor beta chain sequence. What it recognizes is unknown. As handled by the study authors: From ImmunoSEQ came sequences covering only the junction and carrying no quality scores, so filtering differed. Generated by immunoSEQ multiplex PCR, the TCRdb table keeps only in-frame clones and is missing some. V, J and clone size derive from that table, while D and trimming were established from the DNA sequence. In the table there are more than 450,000 clones, 79% of which are singletons. V lost 3 bases to trimming and J lost 2 bases; unmatched junction nucleotides: 2. This CDR3 is built from 15 residues. Germline V lookup: CDR1 SGHNT, CDR2 YYREEE (reference sequence). The source of the sample is a study of shared clonotypes between healthy human individuals. Whole-study results and caveats: The authors expected sequencing depth to affect clonotype sharing among donors.

The receptor was isolated from a woman between 40 and 50 years old in good health. Some clones in this sample may be carry-over from other donors' samples. Sequences were obtained from PBMCs. V is TRBV5-4 and J is TRBJ2-7; 13 bases agree with TRBD2. The CDR3 DNA follows: TGTGCCAGCAGCTCCGGACTAGCGGGAGCCTACGAGCAGTACTTC. It yields the protein CASSSGLAGAYEQYF.